This is a list of T cell receptor beta chains from one sample in a study of cytomegalovirus exposure and HLA in healthy donors. Profiling relied on immunoSEQ multiplex PCR, and the TCRdb table lists in-frame clones only, not all of them. Of about 120,000 clones detected, about 68% appear once; the ten largest clones hold about 4%. Sequencing used PBMCs. The receptors come from a woman in her 40s in good health and CMV-seropositive. The CDR3 runs from the conserved cysteine through the conserved F or W. The D gene is left open where the match is weak. Part of the rows lack a size; the others show once, few, many or a class for expanded clones.

TRBV7-3	NA	NA	TRBJ2-2	TGTGCCAGCAGCTCCACGGTATCCGGGGAGCTGTTTTTT	CASSSTVSGELFF
TRBV6-5	NA	NA	TRBJ1-4	TGTGCCAGCAGTAACCCGGGGTTCAATGAAAAACTGTTTTTT	CASSNPGFNEKLFF
TRBV29-1	TRBD2	NA	TRBJ2-2	TGCAGCGTGAGGGAGGGGACCGGGGAGCTGTTTTTT	CSVREGTGELFF
TRBV7-2	TRBD2	NA	TRBJ2-7	TGTGCCAGCAGCTCGACTAGCGGGAGGGCCAAGCAGTACTTC	CASSSTSGRAKQYF
TRBV19	NA	once	TRBJ2-7	TGTGCCAGTAGTGCAGCGAGAGGCTCCTACGAGCAGTACTTC	CASSAARGSYEQYF
TRBV15	NA	once	TRBJ1-5	TGTGCCACCAGTACAATCAGCAATCAGCCCCAGCATTTT	CATSTISNQPQHF
TRBV5-4	NA	NA	TRBJ2-1	TGTGCCAGCAGCTTGCGCAGCTCCTACAATGAGCAGTTCTTC	CASSLRSSYNEQFF
TRBV6-5	TRBD1	few	TRBJ1-1	TGTGCCAGCAGTAACCCCGGACAGGGCAACACTGAAGCTTTCTTT	CASSNPGQGNTEAFF
TRBV7-3	NA	NA	TRBJ2-1	TGTGCCAGCAGCTTAATGGGAGGTACTACAGGTGAGCAGTTCTTC	CASSLMGGTTGEQFF
TRBV27	NA	NA	TRBJ2-7	TGTGCCGGCGAACAGGCGATCTTCTACGAGCAGTACTTC	CAGEQAIFYEQYF
TRBV9	NA	once	TRBJ1-1	TGTGCCAGCAGCGTAAATGGGGCTTGGAACACTGAAGCTTTCTTT	CASSVNGAWNTEAFF
TRBV9	TRBD1	NA	TRBJ2-3	TGTGCCAGCAGCGTCAGCTCGAGACAGGGGAGCACAGATACGCAGTATTTT	CASSVSSRQGSTDTQYF
TRBV7-8	NA	NA	TRBJ2-5	TGTGCCAGCAGCTTAGGTGCCAGGCGCCAAGAGACCCAGTACTTC	CASSLGARRQETQYF
TRBV5-1	TRBD1	few	TRBJ2-2	TGCGCCAGCAGACGACAGGGATCAGTAGGTCGGTTTGGGACCGGGGAGCTGTTTTTT	CASRRQGSVGRFGTGELFF
TRBV29-1	TRBD2	NA	TRBJ2-7	TGCAGCGTTGATACTAGCGGGACCACATGTGAGGAGCAGTACTTC	CSVDTSGTTCEEQYF
TRBV7-9	NA	NA	TRBJ2-3	TGTGCCAGCAGCCTAGGCTATCCTCAAGCAGATACGCAGTATTTT	CASSLGYPQADTQYF
TRBV10-3	TRBD1	NA	TRBJ1-3	TGTGCCATCAGTCAGGGGGCAGACGGAAACACCATATATTTT	CAISQGADGNTIYF
TRBV7-2	NA	NA	TRBJ1-3	TGTGCCAGCAGTGGACAGCACTCCTTTTTTGGAAACACCATATATTTT	CASSGQHSFFGNTIYF
TRBV7-9	TRBD2	few	TRBJ2-7	TGTGCCAGCAGCTTCCCTAGCGGAACCTACGAGCAGTACTTC	CASSFPSGTYEQYF
TRBV15	NA	NA	TRBJ1-2	TGTGCCACCAGCAGTGGGTTTTTGGAGGGGTTGGGTGGCTACACCTTC	CATSSGFLEGLGGYTF
TRBV7-2	NA	NA	TRBJ2-5	TGTGCCAGCAGCTTAAGGCAGGGTTGGTGGGAGACCCAGTACTTC	CASSLRQGWWETQYF
TRBV5-1	TRBD1	NA	TRBJ1-2	TGCGCCAGCAGCCCCTCTCCGGGACAGGGAATTGGCTACACCTTC	CASSPSPGQGIGYTF
TRBV14	NA	NA	TRBJ2-5	TGTGCCAGCAGCCCAGGGTTCCAAGAGACCCAGTACTTC	CASSPGFQETQYF
TRBV13	TRBD2	few	TRBJ2-1	TGTGCCAGCAGAGGAGCGGGGTCCTCCTACAATGAGCAGTTCTTC	CASRGAGSSYNEQFF
TRBV18	NA	NA	TRBJ2-3	TGTGCCAGCTCACAGTCTATTGGCACAGATACGCAGTATTTT	CASSQSIGTDTQYF
TRBV19	TRBD1	NA	TRBJ1-1	TGTGCCAGTAGTACGGGACAGGGGGCGTCGGCAGCTTTCTTT	CASSTGQGASAAFF
TRBV19	NA	NA	TRBJ1-1	TGTGCCAGTAGTACCCCGGACAGACTGAACACTGAAGCTTTCTTT	CASSTPDRLNTEAFF
TRBV2	NA	NA	TRBJ2-7	TGTGCCAGCAGTGAGAACAGGGACGCCTACGAGCAGTACTTC	CASSENRDAYEQYF
TRBV7-9	NA	NA	TRBJ1-1	TGTGCCAGCAGCTTAGGGCACCTAGGAGGGGAAGCTTTCTTT	CASSLGHLGGEAFF
TRBV4-2	TRBD2	NA	TRBJ2-3	TGTGCCAGCAGCCTGACGACTAGCGGATGGGGGGGCACAGATACGCAGTATTTT	CASSLTTSGWGGTDTQYF
TRBV5-1	TRBD1	once	TRBJ1-5	TGCGCCAGCAGCCTAGACAGGGGACAGCCCCAGCATTTT	CASSLDRGQPQHF
TRBV29-1	TRBD1	few	TRBJ1-2	TGCAGCGGGGGGGGACAGGGGGATAACTATGGCTACACCTTC	CSGGGQGDNYGYTF
TRBV10-3	TRBD1	once	TRBJ1-2	TGTGTAAAAGGGGCAGGGGGTCATAACTATGGCTACACCTTC	CVKGAGGHNYGYTF
TRBV2	NA	NA	TRBJ1-1	TGTGCCAGCGGGAGGCAGCTTGAAGCTTTCTTT	CASGRQLEAFF
TRBV6-4	NA	NA	TRBJ2-3	TGTGCCAGCAGTGTCGGGGGGCAAGGCACAGATACGCAGTATTTT	CASSVGGQGTDTQYF
TRBV4-1	NA	NA	TRBJ2-1	TGCGCCAGCAGCCAAGATGCTGCGGGGGCCTCATACAATGAGCAGTTCTTC	CASSQDAAGASYNEQFF
TRBV6-5	NA	NA	TRBJ2-5	TGTGCCAGCAGGTCAAAAGGGGCCCAGTACTTC	CASRSKGAQYF
TRBV30	NA	NA	TRBJ1-5	TGTGCCTGGAGTGTTCAGGGTCGGGGGAGCAATCAGCCCCAGCATTTT	CAWSVQGRGSNQPQHF
TRBV9	TRBD2	few	TRBJ2-7	TGTGCCAGCAGCCCCGGGACTAAGTTGGCGGAGCAGTACTTC	CASSPGTKLAEQYF
TRBV5-1	TRBD2	NA	TRBJ2-5	TGCGCCAGCAGCTTGGGACTAGCGGGGGAGACCCAGTACTTC	CASSLGLAGETQYF
TRBV5-1	TRBD1	NA	TRBJ2-2	TGCGCCAGCAGCAAGGACAGGATTAACACCGGGGAGCTGTTTTTT	CASSKDRINTGELFF
TRBV30	NA	NA	TRBJ2-6	TGTGCCTGGGCCTACTCTGGGGCCAACGTCCTGACTTTC	CAWAYSGANVLTF
TRBV5-1	TRBD2	NA	TRBJ2-3	TGCGCCAGCAGCACGGGACTAGCGAGAAGGGTTTCAGATACGCAGTATTTT	CASSTGLARRVSDTQYF
TRBV6-5	NA	NA	TRBJ1-3	TGTGCCAGCAGTTTCCAGGGGAACTCTGGAAACACCATATATTTT	CASSFQGNSGNTIYF
TRBV28	TRBD1	NA	TRBJ2-7	TGTGCCAGCAGTCGTGCAGGGGACAGCCTTTCCGAGCAGTACTTC	CASSRAGDSLSEQYF
TRBV7-8	NA	NA	TRBJ2-1	TGTGCCAGCAGCTCAAGAACTAAGCTGTACGAGCAGTTCTTC	CASSSRTKLYEQFF
TRBV7-6	TRBD2	few	TRBJ2-7	TGTGCCAGCAGCCCACCGCCGGGACTAGCGGGTTCTTACGAGCAGTACTTC	CASSPPPGLAGSYEQYF
TRBV15	NA	NA	TRBJ1-1	TGTGCCACCAGCAGAGATCGGCCGACAGGAAAAGCTTTCTTT	CATSRDRPTGKAFF
TRBV11-3	NA	NA	TRBJ1-1	TGTGCCAGCAGCTCCGGTCGGGTTGAAGCTTTCTTT	CASSSGRVEAFF
TRBV10-3	TRBD2	NA	TRBJ2-7	TGTGCCATCAGTGGGGGAGGGCCGAGCTCCTACGAGCAGTACTTC	CAISGGGPSSYEQYF
TRBV14	TRBD1	few	TRBJ1-1	TGTGCCAGCAGCCCATTGGGACAGGACGGCATCGCTGAAGCTTTCTTT	CASSPLGQDGIAEAFF
TRBV7-9	TRBD2	once	TRBJ2-3	TGTGCCAGCAGCTTACGGTTAGCGGGGGGCACAGATACGCAGTATTTT	CASSLRLAGGTDTQYF
TRBV4-3	TRBD2	NA	TRBJ2-1	TGCGCCAGCAGCCAAGATATTAGCGGGGGGGCCGTTGGGCTGAGAGCGCAGTTCTTC	CASSQDISGGAVGLRAQFF